This is a list of T cell receptor beta chains from one sample in a study of T cell responses to AZD1222 COVID-19 vaccine. Using immunoSEQ multiplex PCR, the repertoire was profiled, and TCRdb retains in-frame clones only, with some absent. The sample shows 45,000 to 55,000 clones, approximately 83% of them seen only once. Specimen: peripheral blood, collected 28 days after the second AZD1222 dose. These receptors originate from an adult who received the AZD1222 COVID-19 vaccine. Each CDR3 is given with its conserved first and last residue. The order of the fields is D gene, V gene, J gene, clone size, CDR3 protein, CDR3 DNA. The D gene is left open where the match is weak. A clone size is listed for some rows: how often the clone was seen (once, few, many), or a class if it is expanded.

D: TRBD1
V: TRBV19
J: TRBJ2-2
size: NA
CDR3: CASSNYRGETNTGELFF
DNA: TGTGCCAGTAGTAACTACAGGGGGGAGACGAACACCGGGGAGCTGTTTTTT

D: NA
V: TRBV5-6
J: TRBJ1-3
size: NA
CDR3: CASSSGFGNTIYF
DNA: TGTGCCAGCAGTTCGGGGTTTGGAAACACCATATATTTT

D: NA
V: TRBV7-2
J: TRBJ1-6
size: NA
CDR3: CASTLGTTTSPLHF
DNA: TGTGCCAGCACCCTGGGGACCACGACTTCACCCCTCCACTTT

D: NA
V: TRBV7-2
J: TRBJ2-1
size: once
CDR3: CASSLVASDYNEQFF
DNA: TGTGCCAGCAGCTTAGTGGCTAGCGACTACAATGAGCAGTTCTTC

D: TRBD1
V: TRBV28
J: TRBJ1-1
size: NA
CDR3: CASSLNPTGGFTEAFF
DNA: TGTGCCAGCAGTTTAAATCCGACAGGGGGCTTCACTGAAGCTTTCTTT

D: NA
V: TRBV6-5
J: TRBJ1-1
size: NA
CDR3: CASSSRVYTEAFF
DNA: TGTGCCAGCAGTTCCAGGGTATACACTGAAGCTTTCTTT

D: NA
V: TRBV10-3
J: TRBJ1-1
size: NA
CDR3: CAISGGMKNTEAFF
DNA: TGTGCCATCAGTGGAGGGATGAAGAACACTGAAGCTTTCTTT

D: TRBD2
V: TRBV27
J: TRBJ2-7
size: few
CDR3: CASSFYLAGGGEQYF
DNA: TGTGCCAGCAGTTTTTATCTAGCGGGGGGGGGCGAGCAGTACTTC

D: NA
V: TRBV3-1/TRBV3-2
J: TRBJ1-5
size: once
CDR3: CASSQDYSSTNQPQHF
DNA: TGTGCCAGCAGCCAAGACTACAGTTCCACCAATCAGCCCCAGCATTTT

D: TRBD2
V: TRBV10-1
J: TRBJ2-2
size: NA
CDR3: CASRSGLAGGTGELFF
DNA: TGCGCCAGCAGATCGGGACTAGCGGGAGGAACCGGGGAGCTGTTTTTT

D: NA
V: TRBV7-9
J: TRBJ2-7
size: NA
CDR3: CASSLQGYEQYF
DNA: TGTGCCAGCAGCTTACAGGGCTACGAGCAGTACTTC

D: TRBD1
V: TRBV6-1
J: TRBJ2-7
size: few
CDR3: CASSERGQGGGYEQYF
DNA: TGTGCCAGCAGTGAAAGGGGACAGGGTGGCGGGTACGAGCAGTACTTC

D: NA
V: TRBV11-1
J: TRBJ1-6
size: once
CDR3: CASSFVGGRNSPLHF
DNA: TGTGCCAGCAGCTTCGTGGGGGGCCGGAATTCACCCCTCCACTTT

D: NA
V: TRBV28
J: TRBJ1-2
size: NA
CDR3: CASTEGRANYGYTF
DNA: TGTGCCAGCACCGAGGGGCGAGCTAACTATGGCTACACCTTC

D: TRBD1
V: TRBV19
J: TRBJ1-5
size: NA
CDR3: CASTPTGNNQPQHF
DNA: TGTGCCAGTACTCCGACAGGGAACAATCAGCCCCAGCATTTT

D: NA
V: TRBV7-8
J: TRBJ2-3
size: NA
CDR3: CASTETGISTDTQYF
DNA: TGTGCCAGCACCGAGACCGGGATTAGCACAGATACGCAGTATTTT

D: NA
V: TRBV2
J: TRBJ2-1
size: NA
CDR3: CASTQGSYNEQFF
DNA: TGTGCCAGCACCCAGGGGTCCTACAATGAGCAGTTCTTC

D: NA
V: TRBV5-1
J: TRBJ1-6
size: few
CDR3: CASSTGLGNSPLHF
DNA: TGCGCCAGCAGCACGGGGTTGGGGAATTCACCCCTCCACTTT

D: NA
V: TRBV28
J: TRBJ2-5
size: NA
CDR3: CASSLAAAQGGTQYF
DNA: TGTGCCAGCAGTTTGGCCGCCGCCCAGGGGGGGACCCAGTACTTC

D: TRBD1
V: TRBV9
J: TRBJ2-5
size: NA
CDR3: CASSVGGQGAQETQYF
DNA: TGTGCCAGCAGCGTTGGGGGACAGGGGGCTCAAGAGACCCAGTACTTC

D: TRBD1
V: TRBV6-5
J: TRBJ1-2
size: few
CDR3: CATQLNRGRRWGYTF
DNA: TGTGCCACCCAGTTGAACAGGGGACGACGATGGGGCTACACCTTC

D: TRBD1
V: TRBV11-3
J: TRBJ1-2
size: NA
CDR3: CASSRDRGLGYTF
DNA: TGTGCCAGCAGCCGAGACAGGGGGCTCGGCTACACCTTC

D: NA
V: TRBV9
J: TRBJ2-1
size: NA
CDR3: CASSPSYNEQFF
DNA: TGTGCCAGCAGCCCCTCCTACAATGAGCAGTTCTTC

D: TRBD2
V: TRBV19
J: TRBJ2-7
size: NA
CDR3: CATSSGLAGREQYF
DNA: TGTGCCACCTCATCGGGACTAGCGGGTAGGGAGCAGTACTTC

D: NA
V: TRBV7-8
J: TRBJ2-7
size: NA
CDR3: CASSPRRQVLPSYEYYEQYF
DNA: TGTGCCAGCAGCCCCCGTAGACAGGTCCTTCCCTCATATGAATACTACGAGCAGTACTTC

D: NA
V: TRBV7-3
J: TRBJ2-1
size: NA
CDR3: CASGAPGPQNEQFF
DNA: TGTGCCAGCGGCGCCCCGGGACCCCAAAATGAGCAGTTCTTC

D: TRBD1
V: TRBV11-2
J: TRBJ2-1
size: once
CDR3: CASSFSGTGNNEQFF
DNA: TGTGCCAGCAGCTTTTCCGGGACAGGGAACAATGAGCAGTTCTTC

D: NA
V: TRBV7-8
J: TRBJ2-4
size: NA
CDR3: CASSLRGKTAKNIQYF
DNA: TGTGCCAGCAGCTTACGGGGTAAAACAGCCAAAAACATTCAGTACTTC

D: NA
V: TRBV6-1
J: TRBJ2-2
size: NA
CDR3: CASSDRLGVTGELFF
DNA: TGTGCCAGCAGTGATCGGTTGGGGGTTACCGGGGAGCTGTTTTTT

D: TRBD1
V: TRBV18
J: TRBJ2-7
size: NA
CDR3: CASSPGTGSTYEQYF
DNA: TGTGCCAGCTCACCGGGGACAGGGAGCACCTACGAGCAGTACTTC

D: TRBD2
V: TRBV4-2
J: TRBJ2-1
size: NA
CDR3: CASSQEGSSGRSAQFF
DNA: TGTGCCAGCAGCCAAGAAGGGTCTAGCGGGAGGTCTGCACAGTTCTTC

D: NA
V: TRBV18
J: TRBJ2-1
size: NA
CDR3: CASSPPFATKQFF
DNA: TGTGCCAGCTCACCACCTTTCGCAACTAAACAGTTCTTC

D: NA
V: TRBV7-2
J: TRBJ2-3
size: NA
CDR3: CASSSGFLDTQYF
DNA: TGTGCCAGCAGCTCAGGGTTTCTTGATACGCAGTATTTT

D: TRBD2
V: TRBV19
J: TRBJ2-1
size: NA
CDR3: CASRTSGNSYNEQFF
DNA: TGTGCCAGTAGGACTAGCGGGAACTCCTACAATGAGCAGTTCTTC

D: NA
V: TRBV19
J: TRBJ1-5
size: NA
CDR3: CASSLYGQLNQPQHF
DNA: TGTGCCAGTAGTCTCTATGGACAGCTCAATCAGCCCCAGCATTTT

D: NA
V: TRBV12-5
J: TRBJ2-5
size: once
CDR3: CASGGGTDGNPETQYF
DNA: TGTGCTAGTGGTGGAGGGACCGACGGGAATCCAGAGACCCAGTACTTC

D: NA
V: TRBV10-3
J: TRBJ2-7
size: NA
CDR3: CAISESAGRGGSYEQYF
DNA: TGTGCCATCAGTGAGTCGGCTGGGAGAGGGGGCTCCTACGAGCAGTACTTC

D: NA
V: TRBV7-9
J: TRBJ2-2
size: once
CDR3: CASSFERRNTGELFF
DNA: TGTGCCAGCAGCTTCGAGCGGAGGAACACCGGGGAGCTGTTTTTT

D: NA
V: TRBV2
J: TRBJ1-1
size: NA
CDR3: CASSVGSAEAFF
DNA: TGTGCCAGCAGTGTGGGGTCCGCTGAAGCTTTCTTT

D: TRBD2
V: TRBV4-3
J: TRBJ2-1
size: NA
CDR3: CASSLEGLAGSGEQFF
DNA: TGCGCCAGCAGCCTCGAGGGACTAGCGGGATCTGGTGAGCAGTTCTTC

D: TRBD1
V: TRBV6-5
J: TRBJ1-2
size: NA
CDR3: CASIRDRGGGYGYTF
DNA: TGTGCCAGCATCCGAGACAGGGGTGGAGGTTATGGCTACACCTTC

D: NA
V: TRBV5-4
J: TRBJ2-7
size: NA
CDR3: CASSPGSSYEQYF
DNA: TGTGCCAGCAGCCCCGGGTCCTCCTACGAGCAGTACTTC

D: NA
V: TRBV7-8
J: TRBJ1-2
size: NA
CDR3: CASSPEAGNYGYTF
DNA: TGTGCCAGCAGCCCGGAGGCCGGTAACTATGGCTACACCTTC

D: NA
V: TRBV12-5
J: TRBJ1-1
size: NA
CDR3: CASGSISGRPMNTEAFF
DNA: TGTGCTAGTGGTTCCATATCGGGCAGACCAATGAACACTGAAGCTTTCTTT